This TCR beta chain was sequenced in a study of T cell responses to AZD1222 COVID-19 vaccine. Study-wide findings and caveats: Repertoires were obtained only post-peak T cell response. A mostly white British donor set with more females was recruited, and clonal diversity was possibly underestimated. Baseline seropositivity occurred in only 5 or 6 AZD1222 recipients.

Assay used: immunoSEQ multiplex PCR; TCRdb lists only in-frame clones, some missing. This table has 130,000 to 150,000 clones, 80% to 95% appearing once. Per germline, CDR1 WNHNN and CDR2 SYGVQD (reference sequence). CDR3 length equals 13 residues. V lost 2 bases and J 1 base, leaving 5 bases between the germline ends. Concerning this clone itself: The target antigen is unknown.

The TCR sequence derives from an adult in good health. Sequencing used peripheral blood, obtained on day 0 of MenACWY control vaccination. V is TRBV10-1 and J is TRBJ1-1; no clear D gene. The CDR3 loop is CASSEQANTEAFF. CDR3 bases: TGCGCCAGCAGTGAGCAGGCGAACACTGAAGCTTTCTTT.